The clone carrying this TCR beta chain occurred many times. No antigen is known for it. Germline loops: CDR1 MNHNS, CDR2 SASEGT. CDR3 size: 13 residues. V was trimmed by 5 bases and J by 4 bases, leaving 11 bases between them. The data stem from a study of T cells in Graves' hyperthyroidism and ophthalmopathy. General study findings and limits: Most expanded thyroid clonotypes above 0.001 recurred in blood. A model built on 13 V-J features separated ophthalmopathy from stable hyperthyroidism.

TCR beta CDR3 sequences were amplified from RNA transcripts. An initial round of RT-PCR targeting the TCR CDR3 relied on the HTBI primer set. TCRdb re-derived calls from the multiplex PCR reads in MiXCR, one entry per CDR3 protein. The data show 550,000 to 650,000 distinct CDR3 sequences, 14% seen once. The sequenced sample was blood. The receptor's source is a woman in her twenties or thirties with Graves' hyperthyroidism that later progressed to Graves' ophthalmopathy. The rearrangement joins TRBV6-1 to TRBJ1-2; D is perhaps TRBD1 (5 bases). The CDR3 sequence: CASSWDLRYGYTF. For the CDR3, the DNA is TGTGCCAGCAGTTGGGACCTACGCTATGGCTACACCTTC.